This is a list of T cell receptor beta chains from one sample in a study of PD-1 blockade in classical Hodgkin lymphoma. The method was immunoSEQ multiplex PCR; TCRdb's version includes in-frame clones alone and lacks a portion of them. The sample comprises about 93,000 clones, around 80% of which are singletons, and roughly 10% rests with the top ten. This sample comprised peripheral blood mononuclear cells (PBMCs), obtained before the fourth cycle of nivolumab. Receptors were obtained from a human donor with classical Hodgkin lymphoma. Both conserved end residues are part of each CDR3. The order of the fields is J gene, V gene, clone size, D gene, CDR3 DNA, CDR3 protein. The D gene is left open where the match is weak. Rows may omit the clone size; those that give it use once, few, many or a size class.

TRBJ2-2,TRBV14,few,TRBD1,TGTGCCAGCAGCCCCCGACAGGGATGGGCCGGGGAGCTGTTTTTT,CASSPRQGWAGELFF
TRBJ1-1,TRBV5-4,.,.,TGTGCCAGCAGCTTTACGGCGTTCGGGGACACTGAAGCTTTCTTT,CASSFTAFGDTEAFF
TRBJ1-2,TRBV11-1,.,TRBD1,TGTGCCAGCAGCCGTCTTCCCGGACAGGGGGTCTATGGCTACACCTTC,CASSRLPGQGVYGYTF
TRBJ2-1,TRBV7-3,.,TRBD2,TGTGCCAGCAGCAGGACTAGCGGGAGGACGGGTGAGCAGTTCTTC,CASSRTSGRTGEQFF
TRBJ2-3,TRBV10-3,.,.,TGTGCCATCAGTGACTTTGGCCCAGCGGTGAGCACAGATACGCAGTATTTT,CAISDFGPAVSTDTQYF
TRBJ2-3,TRBV28,.,TRBD1,TGTGCCAGCAGTTTTACCGGGACAGCATTTCTCACAGATACGCAGTATTTT,CASSFTGTAFLTDTQYF
TRBJ2-7,TRBV2,once,TRBD2,TGTGCCAGCAGCGCTGGACTAGCGGGCCCCTACGAGCAGTACTTC,CASSAGLAGPYEQYF
TRBJ1-2,TRBV5-1,.,TRBD1,TGCGCCAGCAGCTTGGAAGTCAGGGGGCGAGGTGGCTACACCTTC,CASSLEVRGRGGYTF
TRBJ2-1,TRBV7-9,.,.,TGTGCCACTCCTCGGGCTTCCTACAATGAGCAGTTCTTC,CATPRASYNEQFF
TRBJ2-7,TRBV18,once,TRBD2,TGTGCCAGCTCCTCTATAGCGGGAGACGAACCCTACGAGCAGTACTTC,CASSSIAGDEPYEQYF
TRBJ2-3,TRBV5-1,.,.,TGCGCCAGCAGCTTCAGGGGTATGGGCACAGATACGCAGTATTTT,CASSFRGMGTDTQYF
TRBJ1-4,TRBV19,.,.,TGTGCCAGTAGTATATTAGTCAGTGGGTATGGAGAAAAACTGTTTTTT,CASSILVSGYGEKLFF
TRBJ1-1,TRBV27,few,.,TGTGCCAGCAGTTTGACAGGGAACACTGAAGCTTTCTTT,CASSLTGNTEAFF
TRBJ1-4,TRBV6-5,.,TRBD1,TGTGCCAGCAGTTACTCCGGGACAGGGGTAAAACTGTTTTTT,CASSYSGTGVKLFF
TRBJ2-3,TRBV2,.,.,TGTGCCAGCAGTGAAGGGGCGACATTTCTCACAGATACGCAGTATTTT,CASSEGATFLTDTQYF